This T cell receptor beta chain was retrieved from a study of neoadjuvant anti-PD-1 for oral cavity cancer (dated by TCRdb to the early 2020s). In terms of the full investigation: Before curative-intent surgical resection, most patients were given three to four biweekly doses of nivolumab at 3 mg/kg. For patients who did not progress, a fourth nivolumab dose was given around day 43, followed by definitive surgical resection on days 50-56. Responders were defined as patients with complete response, partial response or stable disease by RECIST 1.1; non-responders were defined as patients with progression. A roughly 30% response rate was observed in the parent correlative cohort, in which around twelve patients were included.

A note on this clone: This receptor's antigen is unknown. Base-call qualities are not available, and no considerably larger clone is one nucleotide away.

PBMC libraries used mostly around 0.5 ug of input genomic DNA for deep sequencing, with six replicates per sample. TCRbeta libraries were prepared with the immunoSEQ hsTCRbeta kit according to the manufacturer's instructions. The finished libraries were brought together in one pool at approximately 3 nM, which was then read using an Illumina NovaSeq 6000 S4 flow cell. As for the authors' bioinformatics: Raw data preprocessing and quality control were performed with the immunoSEQ Analyzer. The analysis was restricted to productive rearrangements, with each unique CDR3 amino acid sequence defining a clonotype. Repertoire clonality was estimated as the Gini-Simpson index, which was computed with the R package tcR. Gini indices were compared with Student's t test, and associations with tumor size change were assessed by Pearson correlation. Not all clones reach the TCRdb copy of this immuneACCESS table, which keeps in-frame sequences only. Checked studies attribute under half of the gap to unresolved V genes and leave the rest unexplained. That table furnishes V, J and clone size, whereas the DNA furnished D and trimming. Present in this sample are approximately 37,000 clones, about 86% of which were seen just once. The ten largest clones add up to roughly 4% of the sample.

The meaning of the sample's time point label: before neoadjuvant nivolumab. The patients had newly diagnosed stage II-IVA oral cavity squamous cell carcinoma and had not received any prior systemic or radiation treatment. The cohort was composed of patients with HPV-negative, locally advanced oral cavity squamous cell carcinoma. Peripheral blood mononuclear cells were analyzed directly, without maintenance or expansion in culture. The samples were drawn from a longitudinal correlative study tied to a single-arm phase II trial testing neoadjuvant nivolumab in oral cavity squamous cell carcinoma. Subject-matched pre- and post-treatment PBMCs and tumors from three responders and three non-responders underwent genomic DNA-based TCRbeta sequencing. Peripheral blood mononuclear cells were collected once before nivolumab treatment and again after treatment, at the time of surgery. Genomic DNA was isolated from PBMCs using the Maxwell RSC DNA from Cells kit.

Results the study describes overall, beyond this receptor: The TCR analyses had only three patients in each response group, and the authors called for validation in larger cohorts. After neoadjuvant nivolumab, significantly higher T cell clonality (Gini index) was found within PBMCs in non-responders than in responders. A higher pretreatment blood Treg/Th17 ratio correlated with both higher pretreatment blood TCRbeta clonality and lower post-treatment tumor TCRbeta clonality.

The specimen comprised PBMCs, sampled before nivolumab (anti-PD-1) treatment. The clonotype comes from a person between 40 and 79 years old with oral cavity squamous cell carcinoma.

The DNA sequence is as follows: TGTGCCTGGAGGGGTCCAGGGAGAGATCAGCCCCAGCATTTT. Its protein is CAWRGPGRDQPQHF. Recombination joined TRBV30 with TRBJ1-5; matching of 5 bases hints at TRBD1 as the D gene. The germline V gene (reference sequence) provides CDR1 GTSNPN and CDR2 SVGIG. From cysteine to phenylalanine, the CDR3 is 14 amino acids long. The sequence is cut down to CDR3 DNA, 42 bases in frame from base 1. V sheds 3 bases and J sheds 5 bases, leaving 14 bases between their ends.